The T cell receptor beta chain under discussion was sequenced for a study of blood T cell repertoires in COVID-19. Study context: Italy, Spain and the United States were the sources of the convalescent and acute COVID-19 samples. PBMCs, B-cell-depleted T cells, or T cells provided the cDNA or gDNA that made up the material.

This CDR3 region has 14 residues. Per germline, CDR1 LNHDA and CDR2 SQIVND (reference sequence). After removal of 5 bases from V and 7 bases from J, the junction contained 9 bases not matched to a gene. The repertoire was sequenced with immunoSEQ multiplex PCR; TCRdb's copy has only in-frame clones and lacks some. The repertoire has approximately 240,000 clones, about nine tenths of them found once; the top ten carry 0.83%. The material sequenced was peripheral blood. The chain couples TRBV19 to TRBJ1-2; TRBD1 aligns across 8 bases. This TCR was sampled from a man younger than 40 with COVID-19, enrolled during active disease. CDR3 residues: CASSLQGVNSGYTF. The CDR3 DNA sequence: TGTGCCAGTAGTTTACAGGGGGTTAATTCTGGCTACACCTTC.